This T cell receptor beta chain was sequenced in a study of T-cell reconstitution after alpha-beta-depleted transplantation in children. Study-wide results and caveats: After one year, T-cell counts and TCRbeta diversity mostly came from new T cells. From surviving recipient T cells and thymic progenitors came the high day-60 TCRbeta diversity observed in some patients. Roughly two months post-transplant, alpha-beta T cells reportedly originated from several hundred graft clones that had expanded.

Unique molecular identifiers were incorporated during preparation of the TCRbeta library. MiXCR, applied by TCRdb to the PCR reads, yields one record per CDR3 protein. The profile shows around 600,000 distinct CDR3 sequences, about 21% of them singletons. This clonotype was recorded at least ten times. What it recognizes is unknown. Sample: PBMCs, mostly from graft donor cells, taken 360 days after TCRalphabeta/CD19-depleted stem cell transplant. This receptor was identified in a boy in the first two years of life who had a stem cell transplant for acute myeloid leukemia, so the T cells may come from the graft donor.

DNA for the CDR3: TGCAGTGCAGCCTCCCCGGGGGGCAAAACCTACGAGCAGTACGTC. Its translation: CSAASPGGKTYEQYV. J is TRBJ2-7 and V is TRBV20-1; tentative D call: TRBD2 (7 bases). CDR1 is DFQATT and CDR2 is SNEGSKA in the germline V gene (reference sequence). Trimming took 6 bases from V and 2 from J, leaving 20 bases between them. This CDR3 comprises 15 residues.